Reported below is one TCR beta chain. The method was immunoSEQ multiplex PCR; TCRdb's version includes in-frame clones alone and lacks a portion of them. The sample gives approximately 50,000 clones, around 94% of which show up once; about 3% is in the top ten. The data originate from a study of T cells after posttransplantation cyclophosphamide. This CDR3 region has 19 residues. The receptor's source is a woman aged 25 to 39 in good health and a related stem cell transplant donor. The rearrangement joins TRBV21-1 to TRBJ1-3. TRBV21-1 is a pseudogene. The sample consisted of PBMCs. For the CDR3, the DNA is TGTGCCAGCAGCAAAGGTTCTAGGCAAGACCCTTCCATCGGGGACACCATATATTTT. Translated, it gives CASSKGSRQDPSIGDTIYF.